This T cell receptor beta chain was captured by sequencing in a study of early T cells in non-severe SARS-CoV-2 infection. Germline CDR1 DFQATT, CDR2 SNEGSKA (reference sequence). Trimming removed 4 bases at V and 8 bases at J, with 26 bases between. This CDR3 has 16 residues. This clonotype occurred many times. Tagging with unique molecular identifiers was applied to individual cDNA molecules. TCRdb fed the 5' RACE reads into MiXCR, producing one record per CDR3 protein. The profile shows about 68,000 distinct CDR3 sequences, 12% of them singletons. Sequenced: whole blood. The sequence was collected from an adult who was a healthcare worker with PCR-confirmed SARS-CoV-2 infection or an uninfected control (not recorded which). V usage is TRBV20-1 and J usage is TRBJ1-2; TRBD1 is a possible D gene (5 bases). This CDR3 is CSATIGSLRGDGGYTF. The CDR3 nucleotides are TGCAGTGCTACCATTGGATCCCTAAGGGGCGACGGGGGCTACACCTTC.